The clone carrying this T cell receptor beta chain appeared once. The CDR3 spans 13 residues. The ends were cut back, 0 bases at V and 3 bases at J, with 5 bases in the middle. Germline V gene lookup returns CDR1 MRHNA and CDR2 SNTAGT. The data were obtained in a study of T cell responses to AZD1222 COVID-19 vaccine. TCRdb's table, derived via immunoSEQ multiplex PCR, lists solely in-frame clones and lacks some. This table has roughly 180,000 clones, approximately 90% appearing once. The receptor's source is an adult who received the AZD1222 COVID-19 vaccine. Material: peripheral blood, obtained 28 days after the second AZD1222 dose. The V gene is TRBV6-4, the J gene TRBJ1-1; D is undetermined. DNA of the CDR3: TGTGCCAGCAGTGACTCGGGATACACTGAAGCTTTCTTT. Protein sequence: CASSDSGYTEAFF.